The 6 T cell receptor beta chains in this list originate from one sample, sequenced in a study of persistence of HIV-infected CD4 T cells. Antigens for these TCRs are unknown. Cells were stimulated nonspecifically with anti-CD3/anti-CD28 magnetic beads. CD4+ T cells upregulating both CD40 ligand and CD69 were sorted as responding cells. This was the immunoSEQ version 4 assay in survey mode. Assay used: immunoSEQ multiplex PCR; TCRdb lists only in-frame clones, some missing. Among about 43,000 clones listed, around 89% were seen once. This specimen was CD4+ T cells sorted from PBMCs after roughly 19-hour stimulation, taken from a patient who received antiretroviral therapy. The origin of the receptors is an adult man with HIV who was CMV-seropositive.

The V call is TRBV9, the J call TRBJ2-2; the D gene could be TRBD1 or TRBD2 (5 bases each). This CDR3 contains 15 residues. In germline, CDR1 is SGDLS, CDR2 YYNGEE. Trimming took 2 bases from V and 5 from J, leaving 13 bases between them. The CDR3 DNA reads as TGTGCCAGCAGCGTTGACTCCTGGGGGACCGGGGAGCTGTTTTTT. Translating gives CASSVDSWGTGELFF. The variable domain in full, completed from reference TRBV9 and TRBJ2-2, reads DSGVTQTPKHLITATGQRVTLRCSPRSGDLSVYWYQQSLDQGLQFLIQYYNGEERAKGNILERFSAQQFPDLHSELNLSSLELGDSALYFCASSVDSWGTGELFFGEGSRLTVL.

V gene TRBV11-3 combines with J gene TRBJ2-2; weak D call: TRBD2 (5 bases). The CDR3 contains 13 residues. The germline CDR1 and CDR2 sequences are SGHNT and YENEEA. V was pared by 6 bases and J by 8 bases, with 13 bases between. The CDR3, as DNA: TGTGCCAGCAGTTTCGTGACTACAGGGGAGCTGTTTTTT. This encodes CASSFVTTGELFF.

The V and J genes are TRBV28 and TRBJ1-1; D is unresolved. Germline CDR1 is MDHEN and CDR2 is SYDVKM. Trimming removed 6 bases at V and 3 bases at J, with 2 bases between. The CDR3 sequence is 10 residues long. The CDR3 reads CASRDTEAFF. DNA for the CDR3: TGTGCCAGCAGGGACACTGAAGCTTTCTTT.

The chain recombines TRBV9 with TRBJ1-1; the D is unclear. Germline V CDR1 and CDR2: SGDLS, YYNGEE. The CDR3 extends over 14 amino acids. V was cut by 0 bases and J by 5 bases, with 11 bases left in between. CDR3 DNA: TGTGCCAGCAGCGTAGAGGTGGGGAGTACTGAAGCTTTCTTT. Amino acids: CASSVEVGSTEAFF.

The chain is built from TRBV4-1 and TRBJ1-6; 9 bases fit TRBD1. The V segment lost 0 bases and the J segment 6 bases; nucleotides outside the gene matches: 9. The CDR3 runs to 18 residues. CDR1 and CDR2 (germline): MGHRA, YSYEKL. The CDR3 here is CASSQEGTGRMGNSPLHF. CDR3 nucleotides: TGCGCCAGCAGCCAAGAGGGGACAGGGCGAATGGGTAATTCACCCCTCCACTTT.

The gene calls are TRBV7-2 and TRBJ2-1; 12 bases agree with TRBD2. The CDR3 length is 18 residues. CDR1 is SGHTA and CDR2 is FQGNSA in the germline V gene. The J segment lost 7 bases and the V segment lost 2 bases, leaving 12 bases of the junction unmatched. For the CDR3, the DNA is TGTGCCAGCAGCTTATCCCTAGCGGGGGGGCCTAGTAGTAATGAGCAGTTCTTC. Translation gives CASSLSLAGGPSSNEQFF.